Presented here are 10 T cell receptor beta chains from one specimen sequenced in a study of spatial heterogeneity in lung cancer. TCRdb re-derived calls from the 5' RACE reads in MiXCR, one entry per CDR3 protein. The sample yields several thousand distinct CDR3 sequences, 3% to 4.5% seen once. Regarding time point: sample taken at primary tumor resection. No cell sorting; template was whole RNA from tumor, lung tissue or PBMC. The source material was normal lung tissue next to the tumor, sampled at surgery. These receptors all stem from a female donor with early-stage non-small cell lung cancer.

By sample fraction, this clonotype is medium-sized. Because the library targeted alpha chains, this beta chain is an off-target read whose size means little. The V and J genes are TRBV28 and TRBJ1-5; D ambiguous. The CDR3 has 15 amino acids. Germline loops: CDR1 MDHEN, CDR2 SYDVKM. V was pared by 2 bases and J by 4 bases, with 12 bases between. This chain's CDR3 is CASSLDGRGNQPQHF. CDR3 bases: TGTGCCAGCAGTTTAGATGGACGAGGGAATCAGCCCCAGCATTTT.

In this sample, this clonotype is medium-sized (0.01 to 0.1%). This beta chain represents an off-target read in a library built for alpha chains; its size is of limited meaning. The rearrangement joins TRBV29-1 to TRBJ2-7, with 8 bases identical to TRBD1. CDR3 length equals 14 residues. With 3 bases clipped from V and 7 bases from J, the junction kept 11 bases outside the gene matches. From germline, CDR1 is SQVTM and CDR2 ANQGSEA. Here the CDR3 DNA reads TGCAGCGTTGACGCCGGACAGGGTCTGGGGGAGCAGTACTTC. Translating it yields CSVDAGQGLGEQYF.

This clonotype was detected ten times or more. With the library built for alpha chains, this beta chain is off target and its frequency is not meaningful. This chain links TRBV4-1 with TRBJ2-7; 12 nucleotides align to TRBD2. In germline, CDR1 is MGHRA, CDR2 YSYEKL. V lost 0 bases to trimming and J lost 5 bases; unmatched junction nucleotides: 11. The CDR3 is 18 amino acids. In DNA, the CDR3 is TGCGCCAGCAGCCAAGATAGGGCTAGCGGGGGGGCTTGGGACGAGCAGTACTTC. It codes for CASSQDRASGGAWDEQYF.

This clonotype has ten or more counts. This beta chain is a stray sequence in a library constructed for alpha chains; its clone size is not meaningful. The chain couples TRBV2 to TRBJ2-5; the D gene is possibly TRBD1 (6 bases). This CDR3 has 15 amino acids. The V end was cut by 6 bases, the J end by 0 bases, with 14 bases between. Germline CDR1 and CDR2: SNHLY and FYNNEI. The DNA for the CDR3 is TGTGCCAGCAGGTTCTCTACAGGGTACCAAGAGACCCAGTACTTC. It is translated as CASRFSTGYQETQYF.

This clonotype was seen ten or more times. Being off target in a library aimed at alpha chains, this beta chain has a size of little meaning. The J gene is TRBJ2-7, the V gene TRBV4-2, with TRBD1 matching 9 bases. The CDR3 has 15 residues. Germline V gene lookup returns CDR1 LGHNA and CDR2 YNFKEQ. With 1 base clipped from V and 4 bases from J, the junction kept 5 bases outside the gene matches. CDR3: CASSQVGTGPYEQYF. The CDR3 DNA follows: TGTGCCAGCAGCCAAGTAGGGACAGGGCCATACGAGCAGTACTTC.

The sample holds many counts of this clonotype. This beta chain came through as a stray read in a library set up for alpha chains, and its size says little. The V gene is TRBV14, the J gene TRBJ2-2; D not certain. There are 13 residues in the CDR3. Trimming left V 0 bases short and J 12 bases short, with 11 bases between. Germline CDR1 SGHDN, CDR2 FVKESK. CDR3 sequence reads: CASSQDNLEQLFF. The DNA for the CDR3 is TGTGCCAGCAGCCAAGATAACCTCGAGCAGCTGTTTTTT. The complete variable domain, with remaining parts taken from reference TRBV14 and TRBJ2-2, reads EAGVTQFPSHSVIEKGQTVTLRCDPISGHDNLYWYRRVMGKEIKFLLHFVKESKQDESGMPNNRFLAERTGGTYSTLKVQPAELEDSGVYFCASSQDNLEQLFFGEGSRLTVL.

This clonotype was counted many times. For a library built for alpha chains, this beta chain is a stray read; little rests on its size. The chain recombines TRBV4-1 with TRBJ1-1; D is possibly TRBD1 (6 bases). V gave up 4 bases and J gave up 9 bases, with 18 bases separating them. This CDR3 has 14 amino acids. Germline CDR1 MGHRA, CDR2 YSYEKL. DNA for the CDR3: TGCGCCAGCAGCCCCTCTTTGAGGGACAAAAAAGCTTTCTTT. Translating gives CASSPSLRDKKAFF.

This clonotype came up many times. Little can be read into the size of this beta chain, an off-target read in a library designed for alpha chains. The J gene is TRBJ1-5, the V gene TRBV4-1, with D perhaps TRBD1 (6 bases). Germline loops: CDR1 MGHRA, CDR2 YSYEKL. V lost 0 bases and J 7 bases, leaving 16 bases between the germline ends. This CDR3 is built from 16 residues. The CDR3 protein is CASSQEGGRVGQPQHF. CDR3 DNA: TGCGCCAGCAGCCAAGAGGGGGGCCGCGTAGGCCAGCCCCAGCATTTT.

This clonotype is large (0.1 to 1%) by share. This beta chain turned up in a library designed for alpha chains; as an off-target read, its abundance says little. The chain has TRBV5-6 and TRBJ2-3, with 9 bases identical to TRBD1. Germline lookup yields CDR1 SGHDT and CDR2 YYEEEE. There are 17 residues in the CDR3. The V and J ends lost 4 bases and 0 bases, in that order; junction bases with no gene match: 9. In nucleotides, the CDR3 is TGTGCCAGCAGCACACTAACAGGGGGCTCTAGCACAGATACGCAGTATTTT. This encodes CASSTLTGGSSTDTQYF.

This clonotype was observed a handful of times. As an off-target read in a library built for alpha chains, this beta chain has a frequency of little significance. This chain connects TRBV3-1 to TRBJ2-1; D tentatively reads TRBD1 or TRBD2 (7 bases each). CDR1 is LGHDT, CDR2 YNNKEL, per germline (reference sequence). The V end lost 7 bases, the J end lost 7 bases, and 20 bases lay between the germline ends. The CDR3 sequence is 15 residues long. CDR3 sequence reads: CASTKREGARNEQFF. As DNA, the CDR3 is TGTGCCAGCACCAAAAGGGAGGGGGCCAGGAATGAGCAGTTCTTC.